The source of this T cell receptor beta chain is a study of blood T cell repertoires in COVID-19. Study information: T cells, B-cell-depleted T cells, or PBMCs provided the cDNA or gDNA that served as material.

Germline CDR1 is SNHLY and CDR2 is FYNNEI. V shed 9 bases and J 3 bases; nucleotides not matched to a gene: 7. The CDR3 loop spans 13 amino acids. In the authors' methods: Cell counts per sample came from amplifying reference gene primers. Sequenced by immunoSEQ multiplex PCR; TCRdb stores in-frame clones only, minus some. The V and J calls and clone size were taken over from that table, and D and trimming were inferred from the DNA. The sample carries a few hundred thousand clones, 70% to 90% recorded once. The chain couples TRBV2 to TRBJ2-7; TRBD1 matches 8 bases. This TCR came from an older woman with acute or convalescent COVID-19. Sequencing was performed on peripheral blood. The DNA of the CDR3 is TGTGCCAGTAACCCCGGGACAGGCTACGAGCAGTACTTC. Translating gives CASNPGTGYEQYF.